The 18 T cell receptor beta chains below come from one sample, sequenced in a study of vaccination and CD4 T cells after COVID-19. These receptors have no identified antigens. Sequencing of DNA taken from cultured CD4+ T cells relied on the Oncomine TCR Beta short-read assay. MiXCR was run by TCRdb on the PCR reads, yielding one entry per CDR3 protein. The repertoire holds some 7,600 distinct CDR3 sequences, with more than 35% as singletons. The treatment is: roughly 11-day PBMC culture with coronavirus spike peptide pools or control peptides (ViraFEST assay). According to the study, CD4+ T cells from the unexposed donor were gathered ahead of the COVID-19 pandemic (2011-2018). The sample comprised CD4+ T cells from blood, cultured in vitro. The receptors originated from a human donor in good health.

The rearrangement uses TRBV30 and TRBJ1-2; 7 bases are a match to TRBD1. The trim removed 4 bases at V and 2 bases at J, leaving 1 base unmatched. Per the germline V gene, CDR1 is GTSNPN and CDR2 is SVGIG (reference sequence). CDR3 length: 12 amino acids. The CDR3 sequence: CAWMTGNYGYTF. As DNA, the CDR3 is TGTGCCTGGATGACAGGGAACTATGGCTACACCTTC.

This clonotype was observed a handful of times. The chain joins TRBV15 to TRBJ1-5, with 7 bases aligning to TRBD1. CDR1 is LNHNV and CDR2 is YYDKDF in the germline V gene (reference sequence). The CDR3 is 16 amino acids. The J segment lost 3 bases and the V segment lost 0 bases, leaving 5 bases of the junction unmatched. The CDR3 loop is CATSREAGTVNQPQHF. The CDR3 DNA reads TGTGCCACCAGCAGAGAGGCCGGGACAGTCAATCAGCCCCAGCATTTT. Complete variable domain (other parts from reference TRBV15 and TRBJ1-5): DAMVIQNPRYQVTQFGKPVTLSCSQTLNHNVMYWYQQKSSQAPKLLFHYYDKDFNNEADTPDNFQSRRPNTSFCFLDIRSPGLGDTAMYLCATSREAGTVNQPQHFGDGTRLSIL.

This clonotype was observed a few times. V is TRBV20-1 and J is TRBJ1-2; possible D gene TRBD1, 5 bases. CDR1 is DFQATT and CDR2 is SNEGSKA in the germline V gene (reference sequence). CDR3 size: 13 residues. V was cut by 4 bases and J by 2 bases, with 11 bases left in between. CDR3 residues: CSAIGRTNYGYTF. The CDR3 coding sequence is TGCAGTGCTATCGGACGGACAAACTATGGCTACACCTTC.

This clonotype was detected a few times. The chain carries TRBV27 and TRBJ1-1, with D unresolved. The CDR3 runs 15 residues. V lost 2 bases, J lost 5 bases, and 15 bases lay in between. Germline V lookup: CDR1 MNHEY, CDR2 SMNVEV (reference sequence). CDR3 region: CASSLEGFGETEAFF. The CDR3 coding sequence is TGTGCCAGCAGTTTAGAGGGCTTCGGGGAGACTGAAGCTTTCTTT.

The chain has TRBV5-1 and TRBJ2-7, with D hard to call. CDR1 is SGHRS, CDR2 YFSETQ, per germline. Trimming removed 4 bases at V and 0 bases at J, with 11 bases between. The CDR3 contains 14 residues. CDR3 protein: CASSPSENSYEQYF. CDR3 sequence (DNA): TGCGCCAGCAGCCCTTCAGAAAACTCCTACGAGCAGTACTTC.

The V call is TRBV15, the J call TRBJ2-7; no firm D call. Germline V gene lookup returns CDR1 LNHNV and CDR2 YYDKDF (reference sequence). This CDR3 contains 12 residues. The V end was cut by 8 bases, the J end by 2 bases, with 10 bases between. The CDR3 sequence is CATGLSPYEQYF. For the CDR3, the DNA is TGTGCCACCGGCTTGAGTCCCTACGAGCAGTACTTC.

DNA of the CDR3: TGTGCCAGCAGTACCTCGAGGAACACTGAAGCTTTCTTT. Residues: CASSTSRNTEAFF. The V call is TRBV6-4, the J call TRBJ1-1, with D unclear. Germline loops: CDR1 MRHNA, CDR2 SNTAGT. The CDR3 consists of 13 residues. The V end was cut by 5 bases, the J end by 1 base, with 8 bases between.

The chain joins TRBV6-1 to TRBJ1-2, with TRBD1 identical over 7 bases. CDR3 length: 14 amino acids. The J segment lost 2 bases and the V segment lost 7 bases, leaving 7 bases of the junction unmatched. Germline V gene lookup returns CDR1 MNHNS and CDR2 SASEGT. The chain's CDR3 is CASTTLDRNYGYTF. The CDR3 region has the DNA TGTGCCAGCACCACTCTGGACAGGAACTATGGCTACACCTTC.

This clonotype has only a few counts. The gene calls are TRBV12-3 or TRBV12-4 and TRBJ2-2; the D is unclear. The CDR3 runs 15 residues. The V end was cut by 1 base, the J end by 7 bases, with 13 bases between. CDR3 in amino acids: CASSLGQVASGELFF. DNA of the CDR3: TGTGCCAGCAGTTTAGGGCAGGTAGCTAGCGGGGAGCTGTTTTTT.

The chain uses TRBV27 and TRBJ1-5, with D possibly matching TRBD1 (5 bases). V was cut by 0 bases and J by 3 bases, with 12 bases left in between. The CDR3 is 16 residues long. Germline values: CDR1 MNHEY, CDR2 SMNVEV (reference sequence). CDR3: CASSLSMGDPNQPQHF. CDR3 nucleotide sequence: TGTGCCAGCAGTTTATCGATGGGGGATCCCAATCAGCCCCAGCATTTT.

This clonotype showed up just a few times. This chain joins TRBV5-1 and TRBJ2-5, with D possibly matching TRBD1 (6 bases). V was trimmed by 6 bases and J by 1 base, leaving 22 bases between them. The CDR3 loop spans 17 amino acids. Germline V lookup: CDR1 SGHRS, CDR2 YFSETQ. The CDR3 spells CASTPGQRRGIQETQYF. CDR3 nucleotides: TGCGCCAGCACACCCGGACAGCGTAGGGGGATCCAAGAGACCCAGTACTTC. The full variable domain, completed using reference TRBV5-1 and TRBJ2-5, is KAGVTQTPRYLIKTRGQQVTLSCSPISGHRSVSWYQQTPGQGLQFLFEYFSETQRNKGNFPGRFSGRQFSNSRSEMNVSTLELGDSALYLCASTPGQRRGIQETQYFGPGTRLLVL.

The J gene is TRBJ1-6, the V gene TRBV19; D gene uncertain. The germline V gene encodes CDR1 LNHDA and CDR2 SQIVND (reference sequence). The germline V and J ends were trimmed by 4 bases and 7 bases, with 8 bases remaining between them. The length of the CDR3 is 13 residues. The CDR3 protein is CASSSLQNSPLHF. CDR3 nucleotides: TGTGCCAGTAGTAGCCTACAGAATTCACCCCTCCACTTT. Combining the CDR3 with reference TRBV19 and TRBJ1-6 gives the whole variable domain DGGITQSPKYLFRKEGQNVTLSCEQNLNHDAMYWYRQDPGQGLRLIYYSQIVNDFQKGDIAEGYSVSREKKESFPLTVTSAQKNPTAFYLCASSSLQNSPLHFGNGTRLTVT.

The rearrangement links TRBV6-1 to TRBJ1-2; D call uncertain. V lost 7 bases and J 4 bases, leaving 25 bases between the germline ends. This CDR3 comprises 17 residues. Germline CDR1 is MNHNS and CDR2 is SASEGT. CDR3 amino acids: CASTPNPNSSGGYGYTF. In DNA, the CDR3 is TGTGCCAGCACTCCCAACCCTAATTCCTCGGGCGGCTATGGCTACACCTTC.

Only a few counts were recorded for this clonotype. V is TRBV15 and J is TRBJ1-6; D is unresolved. The V end was cut by 1 base, the J end by 11 bases, with 6 bases between. This CDR3 is 12 amino acids long. Germline CDR1 is LNHNV and CDR2 is YYDKDF (reference sequence). CDR3 bases: TGTGCCACCAGCAGAGGGTCTGCACCCCTCCACTTT. Translating gives CATSRGSAPLHF.

The chain joins TRBV5-1 to TRBJ1-5; D unresolved. The ends were cut back, 0 bases at V and 0 bases at J, with 4 bases in the middle. CDR1 and CDR2 from the germline V gene are SGHRS and YFSETQ. The CDR3 length is 14 residues. Here the CDR3 DNA reads TGCGCCAGCAGCTTGGGCCCTAGCAATCAGCCCCAGCATTTT. Amino acids: CASSLGPSNQPQHF. Filled out from reference TRBV5-1 and TRBJ1-5, the complete variable domain reads KAGVTQTPRYLIKTRGQQVTLSCSPISGHRSVSWYQQTPGQGLQFLFEYFSETQRNKGNFPGRFSGRQFSNSRSEMNVSTLELGDSALYLCASSLGPSNQPQHFGDGTRLSIL.

V gene TRBV20-1 combines with J gene TRBJ2-3; TRBD1 or TRBD2 may be the D gene (5 bases each). The CDR3 totals 14 residues. V lost 4 bases and J 0 bases, leaving 11 bases between the germline ends. The germline V gene has CDR1 DFQATT and CDR2 SNEGSKA (reference sequence). CDR3 protein: CSAKPGPSTDTQYF. CDR3 bases: TGCAGTGCTAAACCGGGACCCAGCACAGATACGCAGTATTTT.

In its sample, this clonotype was seen a few times. The chain uses TRBV20-1 and TRBJ1-5; D call uncertain. The ends were cut back, 5 bases at V and 6 bases at J, with 17 bases in the middle. CDR3 length: 14 amino acids. Germline CDR1 and CDR2: DFQATT and SNEGSKA (reference sequence). CDR3 amino acids: CSAHNKGVGQPQHF. Written as DNA, the CDR3 is TGCAGTGCTCACAACAAGGGTGTCGGTCAGCCCCAGCATTTT.

The genes are TRBV20-1 and TRBJ1-1; no reliable D call. Germline V gene lookup returns CDR1 DFQATT and CDR2 SNEGSKA (reference sequence). There are 13 residues in the CDR3. V shed 3 bases and J shed 5 bases, with 13 bases lying between them. CDR3 region: CSASKGGRTEAFF. The CDR3 region has the DNA TGCAGTGCTAGCAAGGGCGGTAGGACTGAAGCTTTCTTT.